This T cell receptor beta chain appears in the sequencing data of a study of T cell responses to AZD1222 COVID-19 vaccine. Study results and caveats: Donors, mostly white British, included more females; clonal diversity was possibly underestimated. Regions 160-218 and 743-854 held dominance among vaccine-associated CD4 TCRs, which spanned spike.

A word on this clone: Its specificity is unknown.

The germline gives CDR1 SEHNR, CDR2 FQNEAQ (reference sequence). This CDR3 has 17 residues. Trimming removed 4 bases from V and 0 bases from J, with 15 bases in between. Using immunoSEQ multiplex PCR, the repertoire was profiled, and TCRdb retains in-frame clones only, with some absent. The data show over 85,000 clones, with roughly 85% seen just once and approximately 3.5% held by the top ten. Sequencing used peripheral blood, obtained on day 0 of AZD1222 vaccination. The receptor's source is an adult in good health. The chain is built from TRBV7-9 and TRBJ1-4; D is possibly TRBD1 (6 bases). The CDR3 sequence: CASSSTGLLPTNEKLFF. The CDR3 coding sequence is TGTGCCAGCAGCTCGACAGGCCTTTTACCAACTAATGAAAAACTGTTTTTT.